The following is a T cell receptor (beta chain) sequence with its context. The sample is drawn from a study of PD-L1 blockade in urothelial cancer. For the study at large: Investigators checked blood 3 weeks (second dose) and 6 weeks after treatment start.

Documented time point: pretreatment peripheral blood. Some clones are missing from TCRdb's copy, which holds only in-frame ones; the method was immunoSEQ multiplex PCR. The sample has tens of thousands of clones, 81% seen once. The receptor was derived from a man between 65 and 85 years old with urothelial cancer. Specimen: PBMCs, collected around atezolizumab (anti-PD-L1) treatment.

The DNA for the CDR3 is TGCGCCAGCAGCTCACACGAAACGAAGACCTACGAGCAGTACTTC. Translating it yields CASSSHETKTYEQYF. The rearrangement links TRBV5-1 to TRBJ2-7, with D hard to call. The V and J ends lost 3 bases and 2 bases respectively, with 15 bases between them. This CDR3 has 15 amino acids. Germline V gene sequence: CDR1 SGHRS, CDR2 YFSETQ.